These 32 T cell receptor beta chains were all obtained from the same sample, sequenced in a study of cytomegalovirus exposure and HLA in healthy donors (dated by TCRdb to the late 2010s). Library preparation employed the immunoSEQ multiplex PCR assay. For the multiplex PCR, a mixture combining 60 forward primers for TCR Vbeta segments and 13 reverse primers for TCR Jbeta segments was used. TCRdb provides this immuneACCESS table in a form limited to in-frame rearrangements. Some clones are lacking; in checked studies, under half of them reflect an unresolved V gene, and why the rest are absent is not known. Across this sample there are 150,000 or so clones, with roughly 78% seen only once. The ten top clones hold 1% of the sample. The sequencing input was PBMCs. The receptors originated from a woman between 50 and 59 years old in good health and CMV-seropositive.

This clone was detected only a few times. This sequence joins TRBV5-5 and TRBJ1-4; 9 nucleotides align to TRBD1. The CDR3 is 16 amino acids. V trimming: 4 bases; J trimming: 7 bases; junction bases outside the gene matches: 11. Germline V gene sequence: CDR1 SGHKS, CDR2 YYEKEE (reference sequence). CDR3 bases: TGTGCCAGCAGCCTAGACCGACAGGGGGTTGTTGAAAAACTGTTTTTT. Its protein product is CASSLDRQGVVEKLFF.

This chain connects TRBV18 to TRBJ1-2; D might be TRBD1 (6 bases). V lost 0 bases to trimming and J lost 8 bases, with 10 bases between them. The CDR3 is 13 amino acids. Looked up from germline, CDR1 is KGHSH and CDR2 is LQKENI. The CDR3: CASSPPGGYGYTF. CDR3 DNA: TGTGCCAGCTCACCACCAGGGGGATACGGCTACACCTTC.

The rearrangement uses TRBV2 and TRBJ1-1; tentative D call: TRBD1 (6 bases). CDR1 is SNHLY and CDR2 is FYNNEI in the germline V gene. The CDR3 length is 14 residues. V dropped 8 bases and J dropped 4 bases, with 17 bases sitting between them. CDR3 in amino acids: CASGRQVVSTEAFF. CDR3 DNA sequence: TGTGCCAGCGGACGACAGGTTGTCAGCACTGAAGCTTTCTTT.

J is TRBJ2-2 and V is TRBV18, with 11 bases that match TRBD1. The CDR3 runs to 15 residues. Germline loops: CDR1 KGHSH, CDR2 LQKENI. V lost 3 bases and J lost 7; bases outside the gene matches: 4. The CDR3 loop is CASSPGQGAIGELFF. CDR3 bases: TGTGCCAGCTCACCTGGACAGGGGGCCATCGGGGAGCTGTTTTTT. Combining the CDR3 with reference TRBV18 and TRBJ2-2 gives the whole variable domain NAGVMQNPRHLVRRRGQEARLRCSPMKGHSHVYWYRQLPEEGLKFMVYLQKENIIDESGMPKERFSAEFPKEGPSILRIQQVVRGDSAAYFCASSPGQGAIGELFFGEGSRLTVL.

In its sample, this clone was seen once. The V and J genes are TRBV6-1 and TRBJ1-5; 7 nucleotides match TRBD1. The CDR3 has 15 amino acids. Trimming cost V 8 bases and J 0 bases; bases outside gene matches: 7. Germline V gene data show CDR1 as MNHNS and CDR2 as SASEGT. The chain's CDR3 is CASAPGQYSNQPQHF. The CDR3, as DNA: TGTGCCAGCGCCCCGGGACAGTATAGCAATCAGCCCCAGCATTTT.

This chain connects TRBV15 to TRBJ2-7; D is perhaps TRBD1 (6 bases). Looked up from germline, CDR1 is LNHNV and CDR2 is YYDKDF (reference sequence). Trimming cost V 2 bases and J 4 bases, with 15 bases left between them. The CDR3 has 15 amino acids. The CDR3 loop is CATSRRDRSLYEQYF. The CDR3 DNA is TGTGCCACCAGCAGACGAGACAGGAGCCTTTACGAGCAGTACTTC.

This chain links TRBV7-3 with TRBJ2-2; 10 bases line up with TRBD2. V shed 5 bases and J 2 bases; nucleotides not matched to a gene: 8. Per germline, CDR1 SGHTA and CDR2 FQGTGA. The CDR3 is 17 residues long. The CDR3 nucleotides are TGTGCCAGCAGCCTCCATCTAGCGGGGGACAACACCGGGGAGCTGTTTTTT. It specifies CASSLHLAGDNTGELFF.

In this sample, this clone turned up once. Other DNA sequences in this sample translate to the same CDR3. The CDR3 DNA reads as TGTGCCAGCAGTTTTAGAGGCGGCTACACCTTC. Its translation is CASSFRGGYTF. The chain combines TRBV6-6 with TRBJ1-2; no clear D. V lost 4 bases and J lost 8, with 8 bases in between. The germline CDR1 and CDR2 sequences are MNHNY and SVGAGI (reference sequence). This CDR3 has 11 amino acids.

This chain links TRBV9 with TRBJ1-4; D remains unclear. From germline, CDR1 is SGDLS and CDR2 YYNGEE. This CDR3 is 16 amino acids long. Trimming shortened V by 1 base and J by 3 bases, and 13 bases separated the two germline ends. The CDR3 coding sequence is TGTGCCAGCAGCGTACGTCAGGCAGGCCCTAATGAAAAACTGTTTTTT. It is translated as CASSVRQAGPNEKLFF.

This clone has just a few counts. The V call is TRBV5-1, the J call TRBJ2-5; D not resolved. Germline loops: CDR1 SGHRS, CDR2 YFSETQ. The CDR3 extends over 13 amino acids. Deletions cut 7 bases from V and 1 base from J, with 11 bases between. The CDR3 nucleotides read TGCGCCAGCTCGTTCTACCGCCAAGAGACCCAGTACTTC. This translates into CASSFYRQETQYF. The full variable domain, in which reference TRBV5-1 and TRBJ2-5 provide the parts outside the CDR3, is KAGVTQTPRYLIKTRGQQVTLSCSPISGHRSVSWYQQTPGQGLQFLFEYFSETQRNKGNFPGRFSGRQFSNSRSEMNVSTLELGDSALYLCASSFYRQETQYFGPGTRLLVL.

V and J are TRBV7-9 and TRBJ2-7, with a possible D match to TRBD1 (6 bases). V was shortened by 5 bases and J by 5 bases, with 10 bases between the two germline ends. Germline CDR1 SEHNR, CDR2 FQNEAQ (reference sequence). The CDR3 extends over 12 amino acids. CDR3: CASSTGQNEQYF. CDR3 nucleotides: TGTGCCAGCAGCACAGGACAGAACGAGCAGTACTTC.

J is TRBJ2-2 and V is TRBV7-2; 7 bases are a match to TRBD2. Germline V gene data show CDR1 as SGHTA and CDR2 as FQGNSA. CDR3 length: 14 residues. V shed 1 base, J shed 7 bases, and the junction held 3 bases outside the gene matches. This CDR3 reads CASSLVRGVGELFF. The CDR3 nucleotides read TGTGCCAGCAGCTTAGTTCGGGGGGTCGGGGAGCTGTTTTTT.

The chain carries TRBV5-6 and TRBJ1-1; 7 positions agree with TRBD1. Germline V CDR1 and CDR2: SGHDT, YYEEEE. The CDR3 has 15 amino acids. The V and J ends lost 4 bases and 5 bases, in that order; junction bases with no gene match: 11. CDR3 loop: CASSPLGVTGTEAFF. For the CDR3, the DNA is TGTGCCAGCAGCCCGCTGGGGGTGACAGGGACTGAAGCTTTCTTT.

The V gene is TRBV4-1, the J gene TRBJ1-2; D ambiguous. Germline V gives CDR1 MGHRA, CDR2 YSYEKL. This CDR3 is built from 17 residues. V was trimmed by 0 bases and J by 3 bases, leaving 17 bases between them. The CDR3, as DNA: TGCGCCAGCAGCCAAGACGCCCAGGCGGGAACGTACTATGGCTACACCTTC. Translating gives CASSQDAQAGTYYGYTF.

The CDR3 nucleotides read TGCGCCAGCAGCACTAGCGGGGGGTACACCGGGGAGCTGTTTTTT. Its protein product is CASSTSGGYTGELFF. The chain uses TRBV5-1 and TRBJ2-2; 12 bases line up with TRBD2. The CDR3 length is 15 residues. In germline, CDR1 is SGHRS, CDR2 YFSETQ. V trimming: 4 bases; J trimming: 3 bases; junction bases outside the gene matches: 1.

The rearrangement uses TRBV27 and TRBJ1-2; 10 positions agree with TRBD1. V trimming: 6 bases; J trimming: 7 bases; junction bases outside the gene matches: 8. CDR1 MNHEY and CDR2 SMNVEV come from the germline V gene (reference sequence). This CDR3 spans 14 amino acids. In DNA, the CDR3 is TGTGCCAGCAGCCCGGGACAGGGGATGTTTGGCTACACCTTC. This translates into CASSPGQGMFGYTF.

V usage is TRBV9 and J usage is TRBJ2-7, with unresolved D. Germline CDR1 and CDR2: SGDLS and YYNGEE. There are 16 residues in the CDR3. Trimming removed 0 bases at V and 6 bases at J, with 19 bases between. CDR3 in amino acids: CASSVEELVSVSEQYF. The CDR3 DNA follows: TGTGCCAGCAGCGTAGAAGAACTGGTGTCGGTAAGCGAGCAGTACTTC.

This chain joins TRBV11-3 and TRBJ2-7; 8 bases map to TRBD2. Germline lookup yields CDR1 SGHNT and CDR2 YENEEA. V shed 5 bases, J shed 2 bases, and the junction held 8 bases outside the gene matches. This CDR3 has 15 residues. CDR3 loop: CASSARAGDAYEQYF. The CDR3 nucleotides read TGTGCCAGCAGCGCCCGAGCGGGAGACGCCTACGAGCAGTACTTC.

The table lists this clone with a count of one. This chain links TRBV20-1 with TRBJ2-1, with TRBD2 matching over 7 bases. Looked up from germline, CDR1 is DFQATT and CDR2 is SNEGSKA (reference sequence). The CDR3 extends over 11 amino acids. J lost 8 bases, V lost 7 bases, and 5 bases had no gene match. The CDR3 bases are TGCAGTGACAAAGCGGGGTATGAGCAGTTCTTC. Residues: CSDKAGYEQFF.

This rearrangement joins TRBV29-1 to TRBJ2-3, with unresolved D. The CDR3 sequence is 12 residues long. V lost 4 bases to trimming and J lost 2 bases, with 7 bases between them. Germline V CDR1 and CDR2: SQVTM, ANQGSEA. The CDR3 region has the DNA TGCAGCGTTGGAGGTCACACAGATACGCAGTATTTT. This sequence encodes CSVGGHTDTQYF.

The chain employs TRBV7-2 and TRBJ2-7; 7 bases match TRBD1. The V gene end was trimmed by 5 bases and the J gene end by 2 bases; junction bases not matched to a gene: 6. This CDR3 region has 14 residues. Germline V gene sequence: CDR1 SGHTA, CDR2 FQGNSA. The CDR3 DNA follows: TGTGCCAGCAGCCCCCCGACAGGGACCTACGAGCAGTACTTC. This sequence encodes CASSPPTGTYEQYF.

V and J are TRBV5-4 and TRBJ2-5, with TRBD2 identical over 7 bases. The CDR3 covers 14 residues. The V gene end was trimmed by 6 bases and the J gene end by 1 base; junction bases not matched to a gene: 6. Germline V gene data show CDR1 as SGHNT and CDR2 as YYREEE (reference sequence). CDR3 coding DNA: TGTGCCAGCAACCACGGGGGGACCCAAGAGACCCAGTACTTC. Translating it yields CASNHGGTQETQYF.

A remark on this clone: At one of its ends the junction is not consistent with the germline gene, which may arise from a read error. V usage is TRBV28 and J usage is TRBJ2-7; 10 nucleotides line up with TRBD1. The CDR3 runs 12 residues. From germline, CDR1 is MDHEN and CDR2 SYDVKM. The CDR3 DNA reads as TGTGCCAGCAGTTTATTAGGACAGGGGGTCCTTTTC. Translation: CASSLLGQGVLF.

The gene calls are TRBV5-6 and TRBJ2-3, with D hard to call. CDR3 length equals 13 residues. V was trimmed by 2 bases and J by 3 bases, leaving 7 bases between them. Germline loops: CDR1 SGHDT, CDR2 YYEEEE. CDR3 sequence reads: CASSFQKTDTQYF. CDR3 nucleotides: TGTGCCAGCAGCTTCCAAAAAACAGATACGCAGTATTTT.

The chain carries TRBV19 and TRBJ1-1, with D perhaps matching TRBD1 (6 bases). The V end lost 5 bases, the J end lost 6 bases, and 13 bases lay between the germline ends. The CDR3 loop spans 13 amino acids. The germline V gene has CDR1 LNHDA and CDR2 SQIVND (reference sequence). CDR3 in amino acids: CASSFQGHAEAFF. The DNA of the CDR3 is TGTGCCAGTAGTTTCCAGGGGCACGCTGAAGCTTTCTTT.

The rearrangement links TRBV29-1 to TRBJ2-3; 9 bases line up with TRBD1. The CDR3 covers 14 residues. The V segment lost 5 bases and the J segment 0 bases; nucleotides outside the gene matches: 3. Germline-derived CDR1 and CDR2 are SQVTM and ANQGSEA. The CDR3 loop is CSVTGTGSTDTQYF. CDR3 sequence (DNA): TGCAGCGTTACCGGGACAGGGAGCACAGATACGCAGTATTTT.

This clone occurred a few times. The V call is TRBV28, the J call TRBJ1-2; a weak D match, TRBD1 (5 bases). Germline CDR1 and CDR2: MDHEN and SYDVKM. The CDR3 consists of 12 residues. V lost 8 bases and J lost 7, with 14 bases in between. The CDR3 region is CASVTRVSGYTF. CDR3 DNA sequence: TGTGCCAGCGTCACCAGGGTTTCTGGCTACACCTTC.

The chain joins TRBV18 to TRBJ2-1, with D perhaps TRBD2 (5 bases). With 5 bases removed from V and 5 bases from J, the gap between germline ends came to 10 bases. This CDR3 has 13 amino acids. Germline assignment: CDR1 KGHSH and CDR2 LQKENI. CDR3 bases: TGTGCCAGCTCAGGACCGACTAACAATGAGCAGTTCTTC. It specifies CASSGPTNNEQFF.

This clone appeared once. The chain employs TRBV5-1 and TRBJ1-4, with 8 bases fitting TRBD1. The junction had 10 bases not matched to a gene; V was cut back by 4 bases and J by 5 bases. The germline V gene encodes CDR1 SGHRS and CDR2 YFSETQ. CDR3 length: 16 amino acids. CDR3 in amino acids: CASSPRTGIQNEKLFF. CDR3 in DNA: TGCGCCAGCAGCCCCCGGACAGGGATTCAAAATGAAAAACTGTTTTTT.

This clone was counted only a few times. The CDR3 nucleotides read TGTGCCAGCAGCCTTCTAGCGGGAGGTTTCAATGAGCAGTTCTTC. It codes for CASSLLAGGFNEQFF. This chain connects TRBV11-2 to TRBJ2-1, with 11 nucleotides matching TRBD2. Germline values: CDR1 SGHAT, CDR2 FQNNGV. Unmatched junction bases numbered 6, after V lost 5 bases and J lost 6 bases. The CDR3 totals 15 residues.

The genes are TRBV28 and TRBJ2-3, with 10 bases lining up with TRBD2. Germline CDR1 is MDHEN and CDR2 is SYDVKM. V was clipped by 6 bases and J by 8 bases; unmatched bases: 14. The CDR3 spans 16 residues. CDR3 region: CASRAGLASSMGTQYF. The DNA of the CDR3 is TGTGCCAGCAGGGCGGGACTAGCGAGTTCTATGGGTACGCAGTATTTT.

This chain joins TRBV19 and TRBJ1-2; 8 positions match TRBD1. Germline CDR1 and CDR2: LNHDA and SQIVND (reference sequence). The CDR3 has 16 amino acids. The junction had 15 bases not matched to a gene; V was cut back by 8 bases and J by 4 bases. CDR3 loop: CASFGGRGPFVYGYTF. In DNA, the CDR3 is TGTGCCAGTTTCGGCGGCAGGGGGCCTTTTGTCTATGGCTACACCTTC.